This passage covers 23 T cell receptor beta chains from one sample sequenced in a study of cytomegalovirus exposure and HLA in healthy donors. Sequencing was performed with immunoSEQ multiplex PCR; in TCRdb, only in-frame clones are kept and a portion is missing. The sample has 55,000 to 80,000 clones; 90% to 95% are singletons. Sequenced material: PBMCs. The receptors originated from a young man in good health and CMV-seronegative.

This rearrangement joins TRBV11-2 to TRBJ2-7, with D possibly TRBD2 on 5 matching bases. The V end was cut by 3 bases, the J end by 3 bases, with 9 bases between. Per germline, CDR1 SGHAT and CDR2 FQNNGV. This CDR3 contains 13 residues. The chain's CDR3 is CASSLSGLYEQYF. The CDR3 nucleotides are TGTGCCAGCAGCTTGTCTGGACTCTACGAGCAGTACTTC. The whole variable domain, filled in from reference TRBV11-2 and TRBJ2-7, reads EAGVAQSPRYKIIEKRQSVAFWCNPISGHATLYWYQQILGQGPKLLIQFQNNGVVDDSQLPKDRFSAERLKGVDSTLKIQPAKLEDSAVYLCASSLSGLYEQYFGPGTRLTVT.

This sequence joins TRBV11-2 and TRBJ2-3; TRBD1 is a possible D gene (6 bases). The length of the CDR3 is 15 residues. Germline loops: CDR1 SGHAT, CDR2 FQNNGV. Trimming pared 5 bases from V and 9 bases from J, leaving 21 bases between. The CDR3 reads CASSRTGTRSETQYF. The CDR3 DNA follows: TGTGCCAGCAGCCGCACCGGGACACGGTCCGAAACGCAGTATTTT.

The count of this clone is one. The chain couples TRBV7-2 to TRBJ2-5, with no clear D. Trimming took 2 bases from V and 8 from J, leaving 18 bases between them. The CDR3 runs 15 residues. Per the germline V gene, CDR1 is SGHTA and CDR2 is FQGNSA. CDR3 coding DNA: TGTGCCAGCAGCTTACGCGGTACCCCGAGAGGAACCCAGTACTTC. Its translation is CASSLRGTPRGTQYF.

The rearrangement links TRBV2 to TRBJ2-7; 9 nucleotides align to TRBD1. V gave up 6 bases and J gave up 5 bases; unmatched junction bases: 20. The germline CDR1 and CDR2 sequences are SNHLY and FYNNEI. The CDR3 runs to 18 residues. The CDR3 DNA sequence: TGTGCCAGCAGCTCCCCGACAGGGGGTACGTCCGTCTCAAACGAGCAGTACTTC. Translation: CASSSPTGGTSVSNEQYF.

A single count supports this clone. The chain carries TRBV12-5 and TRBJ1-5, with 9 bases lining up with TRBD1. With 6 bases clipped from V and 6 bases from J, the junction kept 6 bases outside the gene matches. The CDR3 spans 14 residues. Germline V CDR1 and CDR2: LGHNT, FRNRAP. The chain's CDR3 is CASGSGQGIQPQHF. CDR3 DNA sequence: TGTGCTAGTGGCTCGGGACAGGGAATTCAGCCCCAGCATTTT.

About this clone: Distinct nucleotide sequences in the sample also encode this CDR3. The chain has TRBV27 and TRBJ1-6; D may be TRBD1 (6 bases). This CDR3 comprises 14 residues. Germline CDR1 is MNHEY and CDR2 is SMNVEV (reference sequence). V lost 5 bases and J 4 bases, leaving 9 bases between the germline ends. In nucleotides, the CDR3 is TGTGCCAGCAGTCCCAGGGGTTATAATTCACCCCTCCACTTT. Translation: CASSPRGYNSPLHF.

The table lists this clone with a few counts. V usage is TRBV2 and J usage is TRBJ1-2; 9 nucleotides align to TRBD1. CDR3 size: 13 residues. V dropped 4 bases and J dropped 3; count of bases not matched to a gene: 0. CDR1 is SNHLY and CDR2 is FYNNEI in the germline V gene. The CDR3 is CASSGTGDYGYTF. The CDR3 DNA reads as TGTGCCAGCAGTGGGACAGGGGACTATGGCTACACCTTC.

The CDR3 sequence is CAIKAGQDPNQPQHF. In DNA form, the CDR3 reads TGTGCCATCAAAGCGGGACAGGACCCCAATCAGCCCCAGCATTTT. V gene TRBV10-3 combines with J gene TRBJ1-5; the match to TRBD1 covers 8 bases. V shed 7 bases and J 3 bases; nucleotides not matched to a gene: 8. Looked up from germline, CDR1 is ENHRY and CDR2 is SYGVKD. This CDR3 has 15 amino acids.

The CDR3: CAISGTGDYGYTF. The CDR3 bases are TGTGCCATCAGTGGGACAGGGGACTATGGCTACACCTTC. The chain employs TRBV10-3 and TRBJ1-2; 9 bases are a match to TRBD1. The CDR3 has 13 residues. CDR1 ENHRY and CDR2 SYGVKD come from the germline V gene. With 4 bases clipped from V and 3 bases from J, the junction kept 0 bases outside the gene matches.

CDR3 DNA: TGTGCCAGCAGCAGAGCTAGCGGGGGGGTCACCAATGAGCAGTTCTTC. This sequence encodes CASSRASGGVTNEQFF. The chain joins TRBV9 to TRBJ2-1, with 12 bases aligning to TRBD2. CDR1 and CDR2 from the germline V gene are SGDLS and YYNGEE. The CDR3 contains 16 residues. The trim removed 4 bases at V and 6 bases at J, leaving 8 bases unmatched. The whole variable domain, filled in from reference TRBV9 and TRBJ2-1, reads DSGVTQTPKHLITATGQRVTLRCSPRSGDLSVYWYQQSLDQGLQFLIQYYNGEERAKGNILERFSAQQFPDLHSELNLSSLELGDSALYFCASSRASGGVTNEQFFGPGTRLTVL.

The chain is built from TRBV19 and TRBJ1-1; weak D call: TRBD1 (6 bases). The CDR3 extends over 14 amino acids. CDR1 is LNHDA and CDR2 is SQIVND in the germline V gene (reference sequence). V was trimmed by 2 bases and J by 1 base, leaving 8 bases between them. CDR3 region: CASSIWGQNTEAFF. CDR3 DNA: TGTGCCAGTAGTATATGGGGACAGAACACTGAAGCTTTCTTT.

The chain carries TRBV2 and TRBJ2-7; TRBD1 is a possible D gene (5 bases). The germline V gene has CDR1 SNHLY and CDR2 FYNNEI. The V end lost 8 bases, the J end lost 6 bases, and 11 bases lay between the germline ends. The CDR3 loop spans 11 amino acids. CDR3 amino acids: CASWGRVEQYF. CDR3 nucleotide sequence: TGTGCCAGCTGGGGCAGGGTCGAGCAGTACTTC. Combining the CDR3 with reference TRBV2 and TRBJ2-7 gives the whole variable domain EPEVTQTPSHQVTQMGQEVILRCVPISNHLYFYWYRQILGQKVEFLVSFYNNEISEKSEIFDDQFSVERPDGSNFTLKIRSTKLEDSAMYFCASWGRVEQYFGPGTRLTVT.

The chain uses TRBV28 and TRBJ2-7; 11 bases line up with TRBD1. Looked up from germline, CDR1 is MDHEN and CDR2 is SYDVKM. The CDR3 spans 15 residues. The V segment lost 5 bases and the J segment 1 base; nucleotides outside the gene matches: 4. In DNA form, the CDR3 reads TGTGCCAGCAGTCTCGGACAGGGGGCGTCCTACGAGCAGTACTTC. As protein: CASSLGQGASYEQYF.

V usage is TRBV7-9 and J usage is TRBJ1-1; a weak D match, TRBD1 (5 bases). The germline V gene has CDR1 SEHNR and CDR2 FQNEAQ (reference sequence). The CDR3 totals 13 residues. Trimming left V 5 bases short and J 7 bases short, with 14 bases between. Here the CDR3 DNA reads TGTGCCAGCAGCGTCACGGGACTGAATGAAGCTTTCTTT. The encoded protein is CASSVTGLNEAFF.

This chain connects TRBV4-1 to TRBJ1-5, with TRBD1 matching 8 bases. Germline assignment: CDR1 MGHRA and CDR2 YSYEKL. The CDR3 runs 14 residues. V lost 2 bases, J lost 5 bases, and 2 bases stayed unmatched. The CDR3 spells CASSQRTGHQPQHF. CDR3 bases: TGCGCCAGCAGCCAAAGGACAGGGCATCAGCCCCAGCATTTT.

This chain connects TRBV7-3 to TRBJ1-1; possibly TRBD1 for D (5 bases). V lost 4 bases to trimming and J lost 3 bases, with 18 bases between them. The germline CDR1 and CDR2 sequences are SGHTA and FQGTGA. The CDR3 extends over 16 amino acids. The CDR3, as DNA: TGTGCCAGCAGCTCGCGAGGCGGGGCAGGGCACACTGAAGCTTTCTTT. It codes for CASSSRGGAGHTEAFF.

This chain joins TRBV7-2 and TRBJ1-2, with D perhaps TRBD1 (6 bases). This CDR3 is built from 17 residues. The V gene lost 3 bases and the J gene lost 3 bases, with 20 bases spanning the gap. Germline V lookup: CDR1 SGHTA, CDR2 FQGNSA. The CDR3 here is CASSFPPTQGHDYGYTF. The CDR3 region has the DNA TGTGCCAGCAGCTTTCCCCCTACACAGGGTCACGACTATGGCTACACCTTC.

CDR3 bases: TGTGCCACCAGCAGCCCCAGGCAAGGGGGTAACTATGGCTACACCTTC. The encoded protein is CATSSPRQGGNYGYTF. The chain joins TRBV15 to TRBJ1-2, with TRBD1 as a possible D gene (6 bases). The CDR3 has 16 amino acids. Trimming shortened V by 3 bases and J by 1 base, and 15 bases separated the two germline ends. The germline V gene has CDR1 LNHNV and CDR2 YYDKDF (reference sequence). The complete variable domain, with remaining parts taken from reference TRBV15 and TRBJ1-2, reads DAMVIQNPRYQVTQFGKPVTLSCSQTLNHNVMYWYQQKSSQAPKLLFHYYDKDFNNEADTPDNFQSRRPNTSFCFLDIRSPGLGDTAMYLCATSSPRQGGNYGYTFGSGTRLTVV.

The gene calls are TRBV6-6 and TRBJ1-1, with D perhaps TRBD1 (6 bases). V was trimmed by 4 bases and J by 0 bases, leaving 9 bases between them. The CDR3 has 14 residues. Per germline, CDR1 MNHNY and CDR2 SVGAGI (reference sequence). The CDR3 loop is CASSSDSLNTEAFF. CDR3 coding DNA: TGTGCCAGCAGTTCGGACAGTTTGAACACTGAAGCTTTCTTT.

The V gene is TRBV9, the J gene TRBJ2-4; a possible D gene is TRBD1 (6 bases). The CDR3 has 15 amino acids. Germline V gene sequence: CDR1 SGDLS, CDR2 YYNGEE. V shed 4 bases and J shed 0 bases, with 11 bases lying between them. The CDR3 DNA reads TGTGCCAGCAGCTGGGGACATCAAGCCAAAAACATTCAGTACTTC. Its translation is CASSWGHQAKNIQYF.

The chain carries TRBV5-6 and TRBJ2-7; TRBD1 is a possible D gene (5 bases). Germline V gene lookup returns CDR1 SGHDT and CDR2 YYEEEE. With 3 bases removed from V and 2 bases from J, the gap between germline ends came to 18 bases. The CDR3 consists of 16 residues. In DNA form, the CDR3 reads TGTGCCAGCAGCTCCCTCGAGACAGTCGAGGCCTACGAGCAGTACTTC. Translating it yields CASSSLETVEAYEQYF.

This CDR3 is CASTPVGSGGSSDTQYF. The CDR3 DNA is TGTGCCAGCACCCCCGTAGGTAGCGGGGGGTCGTCAGATACGCAGTATTTT. The chain recombines TRBV28 with TRBJ2-3; 10 positions match TRBD2. The CDR3 covers 17 residues. V lost 7 bases to trimming and J lost 4 bases; unmatched junction nucleotides: 14. Germline-derived CDR1 and CDR2 are MDHEN and SYDVKM.

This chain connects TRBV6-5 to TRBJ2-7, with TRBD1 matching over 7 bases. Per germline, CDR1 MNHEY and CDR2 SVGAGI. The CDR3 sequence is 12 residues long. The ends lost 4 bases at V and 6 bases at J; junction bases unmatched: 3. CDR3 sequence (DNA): TGTGCCAGCAGTTCGACAGGGACCGAGCAGTACTTC. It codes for CASSSTGTEQYF.